The clone carrying this T cell receptor beta chain appeared many times. The antigen is unknown. This CDR3 is 15 amino acids long. The V gene's germline CDR1 is LGHDT and CDR2 YNNKEL (reference sequence). Deletions cut 1 base from V and 4 bases from J, with 13 bases between. The cDNA was produced through 5'RACE with 10-nucleotide random UMIs. One entry per CDR3 protein, called by TCRdb with MiXCR from the 5' RACE reads. Of around 76,000 distinct CDR3 sequences listed, about 10% are singletons. This specimen comes from a study of neurological immune-mediated disorders. Time point described: longitudinal time-point 1 (baseline). The controls, all healthy individuals, were blood bank volunteers in Maryland, USA. Regarding the study as a whole: The absence of shared CDR3 amino acid sequences among expanded clones across subjects suggests private repertoires in all groups.

Material: PBMCs. The sequence derives from a man aged 25 to 40 in good health. The rearrangement uses TRBV3-1 and TRBJ1-2, with a weak D call TRBD1 (5 bases). The CDR3 here is CASSQGQPKIYGYTF. CDR3 coding DNA: TGTGCCAGCAGCCAAGGACAGCCGAAGATCTATGGCTACACCTTC.